This entry lists 6 T cell receptor beta chains sequenced from one sample in a study of blood T cell repertoires in COVID-19. The table came from immunoSEQ multiplex PCR; TCRdb's copy has only in-frame clones and leaves some out. This sample carries some 290,000 clones, 70% to 90% of them seen once, and the ten largest clones take about 4.5%. The sequenced sample consisted of peripheral blood. The source is a man aged 60 to 75 who had recovered from COVID-19.

The chain has TRBV20-1 and TRBJ2-2; 8 nucleotides align to TRBD2. Trimming at V came to 6 bases and at J to 4 bases, leaving 7 bases not matched to a gene. Germline assignment: CDR1 DFQATT and CDR2 SNEGSKA (reference sequence). The CDR3 spans 14 residues. In DNA, the CDR3 is TGCAGTGCCAGTCACCGGGGGGGCACCGGGGAGCTGTTTTTT. It translates to CSASHRGGTGELFF.

V is TRBV2 and J is TRBJ1-2; 7 bases map to TRBD1. The length of the CDR3 is 14 residues. Trimming took 5 bases from V and 5 from J; bases not matched to a gene: 8. Per the germline V gene, CDR1 is SNHLY and CDR2 is FYNNEI. This chain's CDR3 is CASSRRQGPYGYTF. DNA of the CDR3: TGTGCCAGCAGTAGGCGACAGGGACCTTATGGCTACACCTTC.

The V gene is TRBV6-5, the J gene TRBJ2-1; TRBD2 agrees at 9 bases. The CDR3 is 15 residues long. CDR1 is MNHEY and CDR2 is SVGAGI in the germline V gene. The trim removed 3 bases at V and 10 bases at J, leaving 10 bases unmatched. Here the CDR3 reads CASSYVAGGPWEQFF. The CDR3 DNA reads TGTGCCAGCAGTTATGTTGCGGGGGGGCCTTGGGAGCAGTTCTTC.

The chain uses TRBV24-1 and TRBJ2-2, with TRBD1 matching over 11 bases. The germline V gene has CDR1 KGHDR and CDR2 SFDVKD. With V trimmed by 1 base and J by 5 bases, 8 bases remained unmatched. This CDR3 is 18 amino acids long. The CDR3, as DNA: TGTGCCACCAGTGATTTCCAACCGGGACAGGGGGGAACCGGGGAGCTGTTTTTT. It codes for CATSDFQPGQGGTGELFF.

The J gene is TRBJ2-3, the V gene TRBV9; 7 bases fit TRBD2. Germline V gene lookup returns CDR1 SGDLS and CDR2 YYNGEE. V dropped 0 bases and J dropped 5; count of bases not matched to a gene: 12. The CDR3 extends over 17 amino acids. CDR3 DNA: TGTGCCAGCAGCGTAGCGGGGGGAGGGTCACTGGGAGATACGCAGTATTTT. It yields the protein CASSVAGGGSLGDTQYF. Using reference TRBV9 and TRBJ2-3 for the parts outside the CDR3, the full variable domain is DSGVTQTPKHLITATGQRVTLRCSPRSGDLSVYWYQQSLDQGLQFLIQYYNGEERAKGNILERFSAQQFPDLHSELNLSSLELGDSALYFCASSVAGGGSLGDTQYFGPGTRLTVL.

The rearrangement joins TRBV6-5 to TRBJ1-4; TRBD1 might be the D (5 bases). Trimming took off 8 bases at V and 8 bases at J, with 21 bases between the two ends. CDR3 length equals 15 residues. Germline CDR1 reads MNHEY; CDR2 reads SVGAGI. CDR3 coding DNA: TGTGCCAGCTCGGCCGGCAGGGCAAATGGGGAAAAACTGTTTTTT. Translation gives CASSAGRANGEKLFF.